These 11 T cell receptor beta chains came from one sample sequenced in a study of cytomegalovirus exposure and HLA in healthy donors. Use of 60 Vbeta and 13 Jbeta primers characterized the PCR. Measured with immunoSEQ multiplex PCR; TCRdb has only the in-frame clones, and not every one. This sample has 170,000 or so clones, with 84% found just once. The sequencing input was PBMCs. All receptors come from a man aged 50 or older in good health and CMV-seropositive.

V gene TRBV2 combines with J gene TRBJ1-5; no clear D gene. Germline V gives CDR1 SNHLY, CDR2 FYNNEI. Trimming pared 4 bases from V and 6 bases from J, leaving 10 bases between. The CDR3 sequence is 13 residues long. The CDR3 region is CASSAGEGQPQHF. CDR3 nucleotide sequence: TGTGCCAGCAGTGCTGGGGAGGGTCAGCCCCAGCATTTT.

The V gene is TRBV9, the J gene TRBJ1-3, with 7 bases aligning to TRBD1. CDR3 size: 15 residues. V shed 7 bases and J 0 bases; nucleotides not matched to a gene: 7. CDR1 is SGDLS and CDR2 is YYNGEE in the germline V gene. For the CDR3, the DNA is TGTGCCAGCTCTCAGGGGGGCCTCTCTGGAAACACCATATATTTT. It translates to CASSQGGLSGNTIYF.

This clone was counted a single time. The sample contains more than one DNA sequence encoding this CDR3. The V call is TRBV19, the J call TRBJ2-3; 7 bases are a match to TRBD1. The V segment lost 11 bases and the J segment 1 base; nucleotides outside the gene matches: 3. The CDR3 is made up of 12 amino acids. In germline, CDR1 is LNHDA, CDR2 SQIVND (reference sequence). This CDR3 is CASGTGTDTQYF. The CDR3 nucleotides read TGTGCCTCCGGGACAGGCACAGATACGCAGTATTTT.

The chain combines TRBV6-5 with TRBJ2-1; TRBD2 might be the D (7 bases). Germline V lookup: CDR1 MNHEY, CDR2 SVGAGI. This CDR3 is 14 amino acids long. The germline V and J ends were trimmed by 5 bases and 9 bases, with 17 bases remaining between them. The CDR3 loop is CASSTWGGHSEQFF. The CDR3 region has the DNA TGTGCCAGCAGTACCTGGGGGGGGCATAGTGAGCAGTTCTTC.

J is TRBJ2-1 and V is TRBV7-3; D is unclear. CDR1 is SGHTA, CDR2 FQGTGA, per germline. The length of the CDR3 is 15 residues. V shed 0 bases and J shed 8 bases, with 14 bases lying between them. CDR3 loop: CASSLTRGTKDEQFF. Written as DNA, the CDR3 is TGTGCCAGCAGCTTAACGAGAGGCACCAAGGATGAGCAGTTCTTC. Complete variable domain (other parts from reference TRBV7-3 and TRBJ2-1): GAGVSQTPSNKVTEKGKYVELRCDPISGHTALYWYRQSLGQGPEFLIYFQGTGAADDSGLPNDRFFAVRPEGSVSTLKIQRTERGDSAVYLCASSLTRGTKDEQFFGPGTRLTVL.

The rearrangement uses TRBV7-9 and TRBJ1-4; 9 positions match TRBD1. V trimming: 5 bases; J trimming: 4 bases; junction bases outside the gene matches: 5. Germline CDR1 reads SEHNR; CDR2 reads FQNEAQ (reference sequence). The CDR3 is 15 amino acids. The CDR3 sequence: CASSPSDRGNEKLFF. In nucleotides, the CDR3 is TGTGCCAGCAGCCCCTCGGACAGGGGTAATGAAAAACTGTTTTTT.

V gene TRBV25-1 combines with J gene TRBJ2-3; D is perhaps TRBD2 (5 bases). Trimming cost V 4 bases and J 4 bases, with 15 bases left between them. The CDR3 runs to 15 residues. The germline CDR1 and CDR2 sequences are MGHDK and SYGVNS. CDR3 loop: CASSGERFWPDTQYF. The CDR3 nucleotides are TGTGCCAGCAGTGGGGAGCGGTTTTGGCCAGATACGCAGTATTTT.

The V call is TRBV7-9, the J call TRBJ2-5; 9 bases map to TRBD2. Germline-derived CDR1 and CDR2 are SEHNR and FQNEAQ (reference sequence). The J segment lost 1 base and the V segment lost 1 base, leaving 4 bases of the junction unmatched. CDR3 size: 16 residues. CDR3 region: CASSLESSGVQETQYF. The CDR3 nucleotides read TGTGCCAGCAGCTTAGAATCTAGCGGGGTCCAAGAGACCCAGTACTTC.

The V and J genes are TRBV9 and TRBJ2-7; TRBD1 matches at 7 bases. The CDR3 length is 19 residues. Germline V gene sequence: CDR1 SGDLS, CDR2 YYNGEE. The V segment lost 4 bases and the J segment 0 bases; nucleotides outside the gene matches: 19. CDR3 sequence: CASSLPNWGTAPSSYEQYV. Here the CDR3 DNA reads TGTGCCAGCAGCTTGCCGAACTGGGGGACAGCCCCCAGCTCCTACGAGCAGTACGTC.

This sequence joins TRBV18 and TRBJ1-4; tentative D call: TRBD1 (5 bases). Trimming took 3 bases from V and 5 from J, leaving 10 bases between them. The germline V gene encodes CDR1 KGHSH and CDR2 LQKENI. CDR3 length: 14 residues. The CDR3 reads CASSPRQNNEKLFF. The CDR3 nucleotides are TGTGCCAGCTCACCGAGACAGAACAATGAAAAACTGTTTTTT. Supplemented by reference TRBV18 and TRBJ1-4, the full variable domain reads NAGVMQNPRHLVRRRGQEARLRCSPMKGHSHVYWYRQLPEEGLKFMVYLQKENIIDESGMPKERFSAEFPKEGPSILRIQQVVRGDSAAYFCASSPRQNNEKLFFGSGTQLSVL.

The chain links TRBV11-3 to TRBJ1-2, with 11 bases identical to TRBD1. J lost 0 bases, V lost 4 bases, and 1 base had no gene match. The germline V gene encodes CDR1 SGHNT and CDR2 YENEEA. This CDR3 has 15 amino acids. CDR3 sequence: CASSWGQGANYGYTF. CDR3 DNA: TGTGCCAGCAGCTGGGGACAGGGGGCTAACTATGGCTACACCTTC.